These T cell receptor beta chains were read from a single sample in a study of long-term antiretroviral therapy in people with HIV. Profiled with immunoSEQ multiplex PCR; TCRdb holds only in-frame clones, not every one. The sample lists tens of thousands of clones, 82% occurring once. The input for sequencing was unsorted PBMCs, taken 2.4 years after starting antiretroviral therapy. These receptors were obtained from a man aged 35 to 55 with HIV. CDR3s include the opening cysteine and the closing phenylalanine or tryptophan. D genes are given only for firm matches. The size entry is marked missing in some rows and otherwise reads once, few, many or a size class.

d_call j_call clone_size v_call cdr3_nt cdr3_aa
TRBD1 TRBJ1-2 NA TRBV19 TGTGCCAGTAGTATTAGCCCCAACGCAGGGGGGACCTTC CASSISPNAGGTF
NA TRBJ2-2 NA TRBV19 TGTGCCAGTAGTGAAGGGACACACACCGGGGAGCTGTTTTTT CASSEGTHTGELFF
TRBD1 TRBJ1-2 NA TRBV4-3 TGCGCCAGCAGCCAGGCAACAGGGGTAGGTGGCTACACCTTC CASSQATGVGGYTF
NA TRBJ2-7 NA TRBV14 TGTGCCAGCAGCCAAGGGCAGGGAGGCTACGAGCAGTACTTC CASSQGQGGYEQYF
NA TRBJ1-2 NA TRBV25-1 TGTGCCAGCAGTGAAGGGTTCGGCTACACCTTC CASSEGFGYTF
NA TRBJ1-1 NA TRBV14 TGTGCCAGCAGCCCGGGTCTTAGGCATTTCTTT CASSPGLRHFF
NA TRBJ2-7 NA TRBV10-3 TGTGCCATCAGCGCTACCGGGACTGGGGGCTACGAGCAGTACTTC CAISATGTGGYEQYF
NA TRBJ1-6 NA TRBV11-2 TGTGCCAGCAGCTATCTACAGGGTATCTATAATTCACCCCTCCACTTT CASSYLQGIYNSPLHF
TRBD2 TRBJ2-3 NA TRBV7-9 TGTGCCAGCAGCTTAGGTCTAGCGGACACAGATACGCAGTATTTT CASSLGLADTDTQYF
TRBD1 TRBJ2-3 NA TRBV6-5 TGTGCCAGCAGTTACTCGGGGACAGCTAGCACAGATACGCAGTATTTT CASSYSGTASTDTQYF
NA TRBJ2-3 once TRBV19 TGTGCCAGTAGTATATTAGGCCCTCGTGGTGGGGCCTCAGATACGCAGTATTTT CASSILGPRGGASDTQYF
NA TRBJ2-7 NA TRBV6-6 TGTGCCAGCAGTTACGGAGGCAACTACGAGCAGTACTTC CASSYGGNYEQYF
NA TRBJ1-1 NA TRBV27 TGTGCCAGCAAAGGGAGGGACCCCAACACTGAAGCTTTCTTT CASKGRDPNTEAFF
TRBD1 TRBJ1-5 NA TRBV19 TGTGCCAGTAGTATATGGGACAGTCTAAGCAATCAGCCCCAGCATTTT CASSIWDSLSNQPQHF
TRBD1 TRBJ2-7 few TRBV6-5 TGTGCCAGCAGTTACGCGGGACAGGGGGTCTATGGGCAGTACTTC CASSYAGQGVYGQYF
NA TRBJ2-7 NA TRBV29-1 TGCAGCGTTGTTGTGGGGTCCTACGAGCAGTACTTC CSVVVGSYEQYF
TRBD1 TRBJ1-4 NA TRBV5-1 TGCGCCAGCAGCTGGGGACAGGGAGGCGAAAAACTGTTTTTT CASSWGQGGEKLFF
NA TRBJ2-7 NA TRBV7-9 TGTGCCAGCAGCTCAGAGGACTACGAGCAGTACTTC CASSSEDYEQYF
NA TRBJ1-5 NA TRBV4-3 TGCGCCAGCAGCCAAGATTGGGAGGGGGATCAGCCCCAGCATTTT CASSQDWEGDQPQHF
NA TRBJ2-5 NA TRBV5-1 TGCGCCAGCAGCTTGTCAGGGTACCAAGAGACCCAGTACTTC CASSLSGYQETQYF
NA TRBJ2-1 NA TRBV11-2 TGTGCCAGCAGCTTTGGTGTAAGCGGCAATGAGCAGTTCTTC CASSFGVSGNEQFF